This TCR beta chain was sequenced for a study of cytomegalovirus exposure and HLA in healthy donors. Use of 60 Vbeta and 13 Jbeta primers characterized the PCR. Profiled with immunoSEQ multiplex PCR; TCRdb holds only in-frame clones, not every one. The repertoire holds roughly 100,000 clones, with roughly 70% as singletons. Looked up from germline, CDR1 is KGHSH and CDR2 is LQKENI. J lost 5 bases, V lost 4 bases, and 4 bases had no gene match. This CDR3 spans 15 amino acids. The TCR comes from a man aged 35 to 55 in good health and CMV-seronegative. The V call is TRBV18, the J call TRBJ2-1, with TRBD2 matching 11 bases. Source material: PBMCs. The CDR3 sequence is CASSRLAGLNNEQFF. The CDR3 coding sequence is TGTGCCAGCTCACGACTAGCGGGGCTGAACAATGAGCAGTTCTTC.